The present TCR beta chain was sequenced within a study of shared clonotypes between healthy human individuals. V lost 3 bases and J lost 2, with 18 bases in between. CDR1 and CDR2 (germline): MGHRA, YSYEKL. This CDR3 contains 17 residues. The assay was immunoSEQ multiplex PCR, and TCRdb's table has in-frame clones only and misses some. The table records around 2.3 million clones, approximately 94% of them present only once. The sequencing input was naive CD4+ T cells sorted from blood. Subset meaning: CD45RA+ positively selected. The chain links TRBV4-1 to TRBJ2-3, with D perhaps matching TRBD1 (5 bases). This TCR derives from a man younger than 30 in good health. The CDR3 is CASSHVSGRRHTDTQYF. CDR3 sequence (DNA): TGCGCCAGCAGCCACGTCTCAGGGCGTAGGCACACAGATACGCAGTATTTT.